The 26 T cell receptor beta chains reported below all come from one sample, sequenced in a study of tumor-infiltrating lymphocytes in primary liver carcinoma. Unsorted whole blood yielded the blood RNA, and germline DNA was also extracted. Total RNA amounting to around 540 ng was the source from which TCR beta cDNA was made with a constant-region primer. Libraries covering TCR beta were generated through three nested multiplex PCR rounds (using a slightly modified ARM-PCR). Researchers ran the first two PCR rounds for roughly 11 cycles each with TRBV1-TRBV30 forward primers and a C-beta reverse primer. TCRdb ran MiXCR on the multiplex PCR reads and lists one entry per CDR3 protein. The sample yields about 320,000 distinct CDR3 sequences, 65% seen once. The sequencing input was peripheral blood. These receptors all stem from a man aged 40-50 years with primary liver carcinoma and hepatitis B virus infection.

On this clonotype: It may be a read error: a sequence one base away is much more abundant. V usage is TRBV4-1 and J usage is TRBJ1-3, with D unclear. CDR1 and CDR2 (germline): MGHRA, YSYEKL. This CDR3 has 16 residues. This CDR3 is CASIQGGLMSGNTIYF. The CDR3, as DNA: TGCGCCAGCATCCAAGGAGGGCTGATGTCTGGAAACACCATATATTTT.

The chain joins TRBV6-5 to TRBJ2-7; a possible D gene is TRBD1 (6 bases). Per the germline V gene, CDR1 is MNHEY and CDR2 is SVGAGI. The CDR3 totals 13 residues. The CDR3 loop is CGSRRSGAYEQYF. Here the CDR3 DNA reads TGTGGAAGCCGTCGTTCAGGGGCCTACGAGCAGTACTTC.

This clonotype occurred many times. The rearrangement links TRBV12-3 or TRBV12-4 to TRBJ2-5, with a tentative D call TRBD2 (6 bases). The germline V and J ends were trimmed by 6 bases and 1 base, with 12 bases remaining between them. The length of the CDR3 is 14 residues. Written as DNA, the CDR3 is TGTGCCAGCAGGGAGGAGGGGACCCAAGAGACCCAGTACTTC. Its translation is CASREEGTQETQYF.

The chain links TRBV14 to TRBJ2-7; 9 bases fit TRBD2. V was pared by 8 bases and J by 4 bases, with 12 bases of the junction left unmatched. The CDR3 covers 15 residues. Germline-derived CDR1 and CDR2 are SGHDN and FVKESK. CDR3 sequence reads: CASCPLREGRYEQYF. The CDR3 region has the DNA TGTGCCAGCTGCCCCCTGCGGGAGGGCCGTTACGAGCAGTACTTC.

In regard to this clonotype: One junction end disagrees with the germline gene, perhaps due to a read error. CDR3 amino acids: CASSLSPGIGTNVLTF. The DNA for the CDR3 is TGTGCCAGCAGCTTATCGCCAGGGATTGGGACCAACGTCCTGACTTTC. This rearrangement joins TRBV11-2 to TRBJ2-6, with a tentative D call TRBD1 (5 bases). This CDR3 has 16 amino acids. Germline V gene data show CDR1 as SGHAT and CDR2 as FQNNGV.

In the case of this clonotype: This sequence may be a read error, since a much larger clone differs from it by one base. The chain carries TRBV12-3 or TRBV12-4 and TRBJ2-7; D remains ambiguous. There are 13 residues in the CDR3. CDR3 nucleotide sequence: TGTGCCAGCAGTTTGGTCGGCGGCTACGAGAAGTACTTC. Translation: CASSLVGGYEKYF.

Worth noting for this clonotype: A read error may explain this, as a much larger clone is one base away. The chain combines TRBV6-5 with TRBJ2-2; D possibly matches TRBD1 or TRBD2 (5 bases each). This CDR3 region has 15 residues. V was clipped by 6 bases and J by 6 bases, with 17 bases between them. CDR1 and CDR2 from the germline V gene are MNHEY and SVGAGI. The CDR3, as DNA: TGTGCCAGCAGCCACCGAGGGGATCCGGCCGGGGAGCTGTTTTTT. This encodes CASSHRGDPAGELFF.

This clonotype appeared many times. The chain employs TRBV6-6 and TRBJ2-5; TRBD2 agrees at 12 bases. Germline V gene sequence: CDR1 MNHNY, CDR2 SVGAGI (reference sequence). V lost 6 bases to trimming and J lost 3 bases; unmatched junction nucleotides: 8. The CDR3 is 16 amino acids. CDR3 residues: CASRPTSGRYEETQYF. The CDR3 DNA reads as TGTGCCAGCAGGCCAACTAGCGGGAGGTATGAAGAGACCCAGTACTTC.

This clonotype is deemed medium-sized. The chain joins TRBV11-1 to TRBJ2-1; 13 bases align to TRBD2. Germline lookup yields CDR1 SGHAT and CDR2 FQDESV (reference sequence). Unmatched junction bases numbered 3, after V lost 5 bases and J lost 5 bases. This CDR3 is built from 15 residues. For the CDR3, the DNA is TGTGCCAGCAGCAAGGGGACTAGCGGGAACAATGAGCAGTTCTTC. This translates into CASSKGTSGNNEQFF.

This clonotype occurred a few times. CDR3 sequence reads: CASSLLTAGGRDTQYF. Here the CDR3 DNA reads TGTGCCAGCAGTTTACTAACAGCGGGAGGGCGGGATACGCAGTATTTT. The chain carries TRBV12-3 or TRBV12-4 and TRBJ2-3; TRBD2 matches at 10 bases. The CDR3 has 16 residues. With 2 bases clipped from V and 6 bases from J, the junction kept 8 bases outside the gene matches.

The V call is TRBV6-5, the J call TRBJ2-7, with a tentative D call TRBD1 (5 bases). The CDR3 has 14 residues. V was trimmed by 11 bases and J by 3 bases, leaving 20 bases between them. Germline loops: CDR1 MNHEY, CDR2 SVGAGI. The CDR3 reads CADSLGKNHYEQYF. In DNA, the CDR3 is TGTGCCGACAGTCTGGGGAAAAACCACTACGAGCAGTACTTC.

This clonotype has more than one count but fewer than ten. CDR3 sequence: CAISEMGGRSNQPQHF. CDR3 sequence (DNA): TGTGCCATCAGTGAAATGGGGGGTCGGAGCAATCAGCCCCAGCATTTT. The chain uses TRBV10-3 and TRBJ1-5; D possibly corresponds to TRBD1 (5 bases). The length of the CDR3 is 16 residues. CDR1 and CDR2 from the germline V gene are ENHRY and SYGVKD. The V end was cut by 3 bases, the J end by 1 base, with 13 bases between.

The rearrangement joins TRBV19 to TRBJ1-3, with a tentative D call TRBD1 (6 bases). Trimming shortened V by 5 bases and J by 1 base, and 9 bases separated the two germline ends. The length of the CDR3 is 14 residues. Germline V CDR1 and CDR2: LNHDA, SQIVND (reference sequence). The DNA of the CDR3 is TGTGCCAGTAGTGCGACAGGATCTGGAAACACCATATATTTT. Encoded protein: CASSATGSGNTIYF.

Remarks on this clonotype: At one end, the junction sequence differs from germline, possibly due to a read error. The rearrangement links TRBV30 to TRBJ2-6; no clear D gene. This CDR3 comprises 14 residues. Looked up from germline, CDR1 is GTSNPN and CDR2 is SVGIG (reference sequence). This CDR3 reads CAWSLSTGTNVLTF. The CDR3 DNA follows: TGTGCCTGGAGCCTATCCACTGGGACCAACGTCCTGACTTTC.

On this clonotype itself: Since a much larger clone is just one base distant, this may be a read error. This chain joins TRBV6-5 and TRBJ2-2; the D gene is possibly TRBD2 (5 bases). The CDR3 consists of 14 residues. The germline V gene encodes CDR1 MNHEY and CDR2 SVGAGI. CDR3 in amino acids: CASSYSILAGKLFF. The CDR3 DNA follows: TGTGCCAGCAGTTACTCGATTCTAGCCGGGAAGCTGTTTTTT.

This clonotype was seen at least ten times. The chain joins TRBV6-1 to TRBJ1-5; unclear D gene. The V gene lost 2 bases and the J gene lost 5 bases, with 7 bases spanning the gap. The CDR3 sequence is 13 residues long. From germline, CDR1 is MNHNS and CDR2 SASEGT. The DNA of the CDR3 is TGTGCCAGCAGTGAATCTTCCCATCAGCCCCAGCATTTT. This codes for CASSESSHQPQHF.

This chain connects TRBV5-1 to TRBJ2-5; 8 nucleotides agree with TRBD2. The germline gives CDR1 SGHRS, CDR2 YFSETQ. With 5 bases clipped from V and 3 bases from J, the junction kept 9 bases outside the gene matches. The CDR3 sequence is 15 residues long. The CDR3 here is CASRLSGSAEETQYF. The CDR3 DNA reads TGCGCCAGCAGGTTAAGCGGGAGCGCGGAAGAGACCCAGTACTTC.

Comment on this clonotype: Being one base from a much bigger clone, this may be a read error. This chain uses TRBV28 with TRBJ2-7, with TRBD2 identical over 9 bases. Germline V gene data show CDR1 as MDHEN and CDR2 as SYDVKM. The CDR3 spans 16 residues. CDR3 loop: CANSSGLALGSYEQYF. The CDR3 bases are TGTGCCAACAGTTCCGGACTAGCGTTAGGCTCCTACGAGCAGTACTTC.

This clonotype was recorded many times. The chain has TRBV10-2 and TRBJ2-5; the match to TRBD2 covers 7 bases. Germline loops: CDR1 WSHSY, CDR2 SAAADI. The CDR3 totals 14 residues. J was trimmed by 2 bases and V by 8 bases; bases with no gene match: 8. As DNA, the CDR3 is TGCGCCAGCGAAAAGCGGGGCATTCAAGAGACCCAGTACTTC. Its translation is CASEKRGIQETQYF.

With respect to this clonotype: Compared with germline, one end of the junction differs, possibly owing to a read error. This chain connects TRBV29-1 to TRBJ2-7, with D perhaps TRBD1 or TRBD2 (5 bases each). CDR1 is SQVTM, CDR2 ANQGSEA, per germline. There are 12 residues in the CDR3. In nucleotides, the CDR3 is TGCAGCGTCGCCGGGGCCGACTACGAGCAGTGCTTC. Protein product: CSVAGADYEQCF.

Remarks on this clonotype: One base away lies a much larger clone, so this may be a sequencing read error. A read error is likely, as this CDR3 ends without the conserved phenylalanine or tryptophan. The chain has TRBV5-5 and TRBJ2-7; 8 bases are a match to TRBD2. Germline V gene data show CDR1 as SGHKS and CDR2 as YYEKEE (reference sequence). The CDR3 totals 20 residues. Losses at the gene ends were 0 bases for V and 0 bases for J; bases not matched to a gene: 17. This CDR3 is CASSLEVTSGYPGGSYEQYS. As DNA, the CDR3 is TGTGCCAGCAGCTTGGAGGTTACTAGCGGTTATCCCGGGGGCTCCTACGAGCAGTACTCC.

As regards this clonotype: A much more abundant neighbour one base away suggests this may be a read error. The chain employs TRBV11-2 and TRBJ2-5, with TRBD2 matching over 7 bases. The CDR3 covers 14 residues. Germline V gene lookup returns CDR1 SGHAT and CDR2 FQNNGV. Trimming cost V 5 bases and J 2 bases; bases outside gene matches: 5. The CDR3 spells CASSGGEGQETQYF. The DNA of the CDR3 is TGTGCCAGCAGCGGGGGGGAGGGACAAGAGACCCAGTACTTC.

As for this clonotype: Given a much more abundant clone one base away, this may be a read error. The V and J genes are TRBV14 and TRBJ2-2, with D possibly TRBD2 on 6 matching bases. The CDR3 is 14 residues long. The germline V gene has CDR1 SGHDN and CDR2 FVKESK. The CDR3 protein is CASSLQTGAGELSF. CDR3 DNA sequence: TGTGCCAGCAGCCTACAAACGGGAGCCGGGGAGCTGTCTTTT.

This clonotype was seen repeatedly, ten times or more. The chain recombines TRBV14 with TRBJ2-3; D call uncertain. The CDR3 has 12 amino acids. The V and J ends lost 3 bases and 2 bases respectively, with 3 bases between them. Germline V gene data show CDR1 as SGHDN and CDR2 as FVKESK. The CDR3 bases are TGTGCCAGCAGCCACAACACAGATACGCAGTATTTT. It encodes CASSHNTDTQYF.

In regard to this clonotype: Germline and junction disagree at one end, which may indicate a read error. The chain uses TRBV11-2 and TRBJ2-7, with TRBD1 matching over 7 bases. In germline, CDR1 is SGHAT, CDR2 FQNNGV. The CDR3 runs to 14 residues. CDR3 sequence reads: CASSFPGQHYEEYF. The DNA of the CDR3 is TGTGCCAGCAGTTTCCCGGGACAGCACTACGAGGAGTACTTC.

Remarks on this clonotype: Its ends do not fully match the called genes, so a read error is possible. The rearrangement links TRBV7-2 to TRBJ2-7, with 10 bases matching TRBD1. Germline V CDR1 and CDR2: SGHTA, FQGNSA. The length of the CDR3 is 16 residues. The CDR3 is CASSLDSGTGVYEQYF. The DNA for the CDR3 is TGTGCCAGCAGTTTAGACTCCGGGACAGGGGTCTACGAGCAGTACTTC. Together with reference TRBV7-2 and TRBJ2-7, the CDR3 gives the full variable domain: GAGVSQSPSNKVTEKGKDVELRCDPISGHTALYWYRQSLGQGLEFLIYFQGNSAPDKSGLPSDRFSAERTGGSVSTLTIQRTQQEDSAVYLCASSLDSGTGVYEQYFGPGTRLTVT.